The TCR beta chain described here comes from a study of cytomegalovirus exposure and HLA in healthy donors (dated by TCRdb to about 2017). Background for the entire study: In an earlier analysis of under 600 of the donors, 250 to 300 Gb of sequence data and some 120 million unique TCR beta sequences from about 179 million T cells were reported. Among around 400 genotyped donors of the cohort, an average of roughly 230,000 unique TCR beta nucleotide sequences was sequenced per donor, of which 15% to 20% were non-productive. The study was designed to test whether signatures of past pathogen exposure could be identified by cataloging public T cell receptors. To predict cytomegalovirus infection status, the study brought together high-throughput TCR immunosequencing, statistical association of individual TCRs with disease status, and machine learning. Using immunosequencing, the study profiled T cell repertoires from fewer than 700 subjects and related those repertoires to cytomegalovirus serostatus. An early release that covered roughly 600 HLA-typed donors contained about 300 gigabases of sequencing data and 85 million to 100 million unique TCR sequences. An earlier analysis of some 500 of the donors applied high-throughput TCR beta sequencing to assess whether each TCR beta V gene segment acted as functional or pseudogenic. A later analysis re-examined previously published TCR beta repertoires from about 670 donors and added high-resolution HLA genotyping to investigate patterns of TCR occurrence. The later analysis used no new phenotypic data to find candidate immune exposures, relying instead on TCR beta sequences and their occurrence across donors. The genetic ancestry cluster associated with self-reported Caucasian donors included 80% to 90% of the approximately 410 genotyped donors. Every discovery cohort repertoire had been produced on one sequencing platform. A separate validation cohort of approximately 130 different subjects was used in addition to the roughly 620-subject first cohort. Four to six DR-DQ haplotypes were handled as single units for association and clustering, since linkage in the cohort was strong. Genome-wide SNP genotypes for about 65% of the roughly 670 donors were used in a later genetic analysis, which treated that subset as a discovery cohort. HLA typing covered class I and class II loci at four-digit resolution. Typing coverage varied by locus: about 629-640 donors for A, B, C, DRB1 and DQB1; under 550 for DQA1; approximately 570 for DPA1; approximately 470 for DPB1. Alongside the repertoire data, information on donor age, sex, ethnicity and CMV serostatus was compiled. Beyond this particular receptor, the publication reports: An association between a missense DCLRE1C variant and V-gene and J-gene trimming of TCR beta chains was found in a later genetic analysis and replicated in an independent cohort. A later analysis found that HLA-associated TCR beta chains were more clonally expanded and had lower generation probabilities than equally common non-associated chains. The authors suggested that the approach could potentially be generalized to other disease states and immunological phenotypes. According to a later genetic analysis, donors in an Asian-associated ancestry cluster had fewer N-insertions in productive TCRs than the roughly 670-donor mean. In a later analysis, several top co-occurrence clusters were reported to appear linked to parvovirus B19, influenza, CMV and Epstein-Barr virus. For the cohort, immune exposure information was limited to CMV serostatus. The presence/absence analyses assumed that sequencing depth was roughly uniform across donors, and that assumption may not be true. A cluster of highly shared sequence variants was judged likely to be a technical artifact of the sequencing pipeline. At a false discovery rate of 0.05, a later analysis linked fewer than 20,000 TCR beta sequences to specific HLA alleles. Because HLA typing was missing for some donors at each locus, association tests included only the typed subset. In an earlier analysis of some 540 of the donors, most TCR beta V segments appeared in productive rearrangements about 90% or about 30% of the time, broadly matching IMGT annotations. The study gave a list of 150 to 200 TCR beta chains associated with cytomegalovirus. Three of the identified cytomegalovirus-associated TCR beta chains were confirmed in vitro to be specific for cytomegalovirus antigens. Most CMV-associated TCR beta chains appeared to be HLA-restricted in a later analysis, and the HLA associations seemed to be driven largely by CMV exposure. The classifier was reported to diagnose cytomegalovirus status with high specificity and sensitivity in both the original and validation cohorts. Most TCR sequences were seen in very few donors, while some public TCRs were found in many individuals. In a later analysis, the rate of TCR association differed among HLA loci, with DRB1 alleles having the most associated TCRs and HLA-C alleles having the fewest. Because the 87-base-pair reads could not distinguish some IMGT-functional V segments, including TRBV6-2 and TRBV6-3, those segments were excluded. Linkage disequilibrium might explain the correlated functional status among segregating V segments, but an unknown experimental factor could not be excluded. Approximately 16 rarely observed V segments, including chromosome 9 orphons, were excluded from the earlier analysis of almost 600 of the donors because counts were too low. This cohort had only TCR beta chains sequenced, and the lack of alpha or paired-chain data limited which features could be detected. Strong co-occurrence of HLA alleles, especially DR and DQ, made assigning TCR associations to individual alleles difficult. A further reported finding was that TCR beta sequences accurately predicted the HLA-A and HLA-B alleles for most subjects in the first cohort.

The cohort was made up of roughly 670 healthy bone marrow donors. At the time of sampling, all cohort members were nominally healthy, though unrecorded immune exposures were likely present. The donor tested CMV seropositive and was one of the 289 seropositive cohort members. Each donor provided a peripheral blood sample, and peripheral blood mononuclear cells were used for TCR beta sequencing. The Qiagen DNeasy Blood Extraction Kit was used to extract genomic DNA from the blood cell samples. Trimming accounts for 5 bases at V and 6 bases at J, while the number of junction bases matched to no gene is 10. The germline V gene (reference sequence) sets CDR1 to MNHNY and CDR2 to SVGAGI. From its cysteine to its phenylalanine, the CDR3 spans 16 amino acids. Just CDR3 DNA is preserved here, 48 bases in frame from base 1. As regards this clone: The antigen it binds to is not known. Base qualities are not recorded, but no much larger clone differs from it by a single base.

Receptors were amplified or captured by the immunoSEQ multiplex PCR assay. The multiplex PCR relied on a mix of 60 forward primers for TCR Vbeta segments and 13 reverse primers for TCR Jbeta segments. A multiplex PCR assay on genomic DNA amplified the CDR3 region of rearranged TCR beta genes. On the Illumina HiSeq System, the amplified TCR beta libraries were sequenced as 87-base-pair reads. As for the original processing: Across the 640 or so repertoires, a later analysis counted roughly 84 million unique TCR beta chains, 8.5 million to 12 million of which were shared by at least two donors. Raw reads were error-corrected and collapsed into unique sequences by a nearest-neighbor algorithm in which closely related sequences were merged to remove PCR and sequencing errors. V, D and J gene segments were assigned by aligning CDR3 sequences to IMGT reference sequences. For a sequence to be retained, at least a six-nucleotide match to both a V gene segment and a J gene segment was required. Rearrangements were classified as productive when the CDR3 lacked stop codons and remained in frame with V and J, and all other rearrangements were classified as non-productive. CDR3 was defined according to IMGT convention as the region running from the second conserved V-encoded cysteine to the conserved J-encoded phenylalanine. The earlier analysis of about 590 of the donors excluded sequences that lacked an unambiguous match to a single V gene segment. In an earlier analysis of several hundred of the donors, V segments were called functional above 56.7% productive rearrangements and were called segregating when the between-donor standard deviation exceeded 5%. A statistical classification framework was built for diagnosing cytomegalovirus status from the catalog of TCR beta chain sequences. In a later analysis, V and J genes were assigned by comparing TCR nucleotide sequences against IMGT/GENE-DB human TR gene sequences. The TCRdist pipeline was used in a later analysis to assign CDR3 sequences and most-parsimonious VDJ recombination scenarios. In a later analysis, each TCR beta chain was defined by its CDR3 amino acid sequence together with its V-gene family, and reads lacking a unique V-gene family were excluded. To address suspected cross-contamination and a sequencing artifact, a later analysis removed some 620 highly shared, low-generation-probability nucleotide sequences. For each public chain, a later analysis derived a clonal expansion index from normalized ranks of inferred template counts within each repertoire. Generation probabilities in a later analysis came from a VDJ recombination model fitted to out-of-frame rearrangements, and those results were checked against IGoR. Hypergeometric tests were used in a later analysis to score TCR-TCR, TCR-HLA and TCR-CMV co-occurrence, with a repertoire-size bias correction applied to the TCR pairs. A later analysis estimated false discovery rates by permuting HLA or CMV assignments 20 times. A later analysis grouped co-occurring TCRs with DBSCAN, adding TCRdist sequence similarity when clustering within HLA-allele-positive subsets. Repertoires with fewer than 30,000 or more than 120,000 public chains, plus five repertoires with anomalous nucleotide sharing, were excluded from co-occurrence clustering. Entries here come from immuneACCESS through TCRdb and include only in-frame sequences with V and J called. Some clones fail to appear in such tables; in the studies checked, an unresolved V gene covers under half of the shortfall, and the cause of the remainder is unknown. V and J calls and clone size follow that table, whereas D and trimming were derived from the DNA. In this sample the table shows roughly 160,000 clones, around 83% of which occur a single time. The top ten constitute 2.5% of the sample.

Specimen: PBMCs. The chain is encoded by TRBV6-6 joined to TRBJ2-1; 10 bases in the junction line up with TRBD2. The clonotype originates from a man between 25 and 39 years old in good health and CMV-seropositive. CDR3 protein: CASSASPSGRGNEQFF. In nucleotide form, the sequence is TGTGCCAGCAGTGCTTCCCCAAGCGGGAGGGGCAATGAGCAGTTCTTC.